The 24 T cell receptor beta chains listed next were all sequenced from one sample in a study of cytomegalovirus exposure and HLA in healthy donors. PCR was performed using 60 Vbeta and 13 Jbeta primers. The method was immunoSEQ multiplex PCR; TCRdb's version includes in-frame clones alone and lacks a portion of them. The table has over 90,000 clones, about 74% seen once; the top ten hold 8% to 10%. The sample comprised PBMCs. The source of these receptors is a male donor in good health and CMV-seropositive.

This chain connects TRBV29-1 to TRBJ2-1; the D is unclear. Trimming stripped 4 bases from V and 4 bases from J, with 11 bases between. This CDR3 spans 13 amino acids. The V gene's germline CDR1 is SQVTM and CDR2 ANQGSEA. CDR3 amino acids: CSVGSDGYNEQFF. The CDR3 DNA sequence: TGCAGCGTTGGTTCCGACGGGTACAATGAGCAGTTCTTC.

The chain joins TRBV5-1 to TRBJ2-2, with 7 nucleotides matching TRBD2. Losses at the gene ends were 8 bases for V and 0 bases for J; bases not matched to a gene: 7. The CDR3 extends over 15 amino acids. The V gene's germline CDR1 is SGHRS and CDR2 YFSETQ. The DNA for the CDR3 is TGCGCCAGTGCCTGGGGGAGGGCGAACACCGGGGAGCTGTTTTTT. As protein: CASAWGRANTGELFF.

The rearrangement joins TRBV5-1 to TRBJ2-7; 10 positions agree with TRBD1. The CDR3 totals 16 residues. Germline V lookup: CDR1 SGHRS, CDR2 YFSETQ. With V trimmed by 2 bases and J by 4 bases, 9 bases remained unmatched. The CDR3 DNA sequence: TGCGCCAGCAGCTTCGTGGGTTTGGACAGGGGGTACGAGCAGTACTTC. Translated, it gives CASSFVGLDRGYEQYF.

This clone appeared once. The V and J genes are TRBV6-5 and TRBJ2-3; the D is unclear. This CDR3 is built from 14 residues. Trimming cost V 4 bases and J 4 bases, with 12 bases left between them. Germline V CDR1 and CDR2: MNHEY, SVGAGI. Here the CDR3 reads CASSSPLVADTQYF. CDR3 in DNA: TGTGCCAGCAGTTCGCCCCTAGTCGCAGATACGCAGTATTTT.

V is TRBV5-1 and J is TRBJ2-1; 9 bases are a match to TRBD2. V shed 2 bases and J 1 base; nucleotides not matched to a gene: 1. CDR3 size: 15 residues. Germline loops: CDR1 SGHRS, CDR2 YFSETQ. CDR3 sequence: CASSFAGGSYNEQFF. The CDR3 DNA follows: TGCGCCAGCAGCTTCGCGGGAGGGTCCTACAATGAGCAGTTCTTC.

In this sample, this clone turned up a few times. The chain combines TRBV7-2 with TRBJ2-7; D possibly corresponds to TRBD1 (5 bases). Trimming removed 0 bases at V and 0 bases at J, with 9 bases between. Germline CDR1 reads SGHTA; CDR2 reads FQGNSA. The CDR3 spans 15 residues. CDR3 nucleotides: TGTGCCAGCAGCTTAGCGGCAGGGCTCTCCTACGAGCAGTACTTC. Translated: CASSLAAGLSYEQYF.

The chain is built from TRBV19 and TRBJ2-3; a possible D gene is TRBD1 (8 bases). Germline CDR1 is LNHDA and CDR2 is SQIVND (reference sequence). V was cut by 9 bases and J by 2 bases, with 18 bases left in between. The CDR3 contains 15 residues. Here the CDR3 reads CASPAGQAITDTQYF. The CDR3 DNA follows: TGTGCCAGCCCAGCGGGACAGGCCATCACAGATACGCAGTATTTT.

V and J are TRBV7-9 and TRBJ2-7; no definite D call. Germline values: CDR1 SEHNR, CDR2 FQNEAQ (reference sequence). The CDR3 totals 15 residues. V lost 1 base and J 2 bases, leaving 12 bases between the germline ends. CDR3 in amino acids: CASSLGSMSAYEQYF. The CDR3 DNA reads TGTGCCAGCAGCTTAGGTAGTATGTCGGCCTACGAGCAGTACTTC.

The CDR3 region has the DNA TGTGCCAGCAGCTTAGGAGGACTCGGCTACACCTTC. Amino acids: CASSLGGLGYTF. The chain carries TRBV5-8 and TRBJ1-2; D call uncertain. The V gene lost 2 bases and the J gene lost 8 bases, with 10 bases spanning the gap. Per the germline V gene, CDR1 is SGHTS and CDR2 is YDEGEE. The CDR3 is 12 residues long.

V usage is TRBV4-1 and J usage is TRBJ2-7, with 9 bases fitting TRBD1. V dropped 4 bases and J dropped 4; count of bases not matched to a gene: 2. The germline gives CDR1 MGHRA, CDR2 YSYEKL. This CDR3 spans 13 amino acids. CDR3 region: CASSLGQGYEQYF. In DNA, the CDR3 is TGCGCCAGCAGCCTGGGACAGGGTTACGAGCAGTACTTC.

The rearrangement uses TRBV6-1 and TRBJ2-1; D perhaps matches TRBD2 (6 bases). This CDR3 contains 13 residues. The germline gives CDR1 MNHNS, CDR2 SASEGT. In DNA, the CDR3 is TGTGCAGGGAGGCGGAGCTCCTACAATGAGCAGTTCTTC. Translated, it gives CAGRRSSYNEQFF.

This chain connects TRBV6-6 to TRBJ2-2; D gene unclear. Between the trimmed V and J ends, which lost 0 bases and 7 bases, there was a span of 12 bases. Germline values: CDR1 MNHNY, CDR2 SVGAGI (reference sequence). The CDR3 covers 15 residues. The CDR3 loop is CASSYSSTVGGELFF. DNA for the CDR3: TGTGCCAGCAGTTACTCATCCACGGTCGGCGGGGAGCTGTTTTTT.

This clone has more than one count but fewer than ten. The chain is built from TRBV5-5 and TRBJ2-1; 9 bases are a match to TRBD2. The trim removed 4 bases at V and 1 base at J, leaving 12 bases unmatched. Germline V lookup: CDR1 SGHKS, CDR2 YYEKEE (reference sequence). The CDR3 has 18 amino acids. The CDR3 sequence is CASSPGTSWRGSYNEQFF. The DNA of the CDR3 is TGTGCCAGCAGCCCTGGGACTAGCTGGAGGGGGTCCTACAATGAGCAGTTCTTC.

The rearrangement uses TRBV5-1 and TRBJ2-1, with a possible D match to TRBD2 (6 bases). The CDR3 totals 16 residues. Trimming removed 1 base at V and 4 bases at J, with 15 bases between. CDR1 SGHRS and CDR2 YFSETQ come from the germline V gene. CDR3 sequence (DNA): TGCGCCAGCAGCTTGCGGCCGGGAGCAGGGTACAATGAGCAGTTCTTC. The encoded protein is CASSLRPGAGYNEQFF.

The genes are TRBV29-1 and TRBJ2-7, with TRBD1 identical over 9 bases. V was clipped by 6 bases and J by 2 bases; unmatched bases: 5. Germline CDR1 reads SQVTM; CDR2 reads ANQGSEA. The length of the CDR3 is 13 residues. Here the CDR3 DNA reads TGCAGCGTGGGGACAGGGACGGCCTACGAGCAGTACTTC. Translating gives CSVGTGTAYEQYF.

This rearrangement joins TRBV5-6 to TRBJ2-7; D possibly corresponds to TRBD1 (6 bases). The V gene's germline CDR1 is SGHDT and CDR2 YYEEEE. The ends were cut back, 4 bases at V and 2 bases at J, with 16 bases in the middle. The CDR3 sequence is 15 residues long. The CDR3 sequence is CASSLRQVSTYEQYF. The CDR3, as DNA: TGTGCCAGCAGCCTCCGACAGGTCTCGACCTACGAGCAGTACTTC. Together with reference TRBV5-6 and TRBJ2-7, the CDR3 gives the full variable domain: DAGVTQSPTHLIKTRGQQVTLRCSPKSGHDTVSWYQQALGQGPQFIFQYYEEEERQRGNFPDRFSGHQFPNYSSELNVNALLLGDSALYLCASSLRQVSTYEQYFGPGTRLTVT.

This clone was counted between two and nine times. The chain combines TRBV18 with TRBJ2-6; D unresolved. The germline CDR1 and CDR2 sequences are KGHSH and LQKENI. The germline V and J ends were trimmed by 8 bases and 2 bases, with 4 bases remaining between them. CDR3 length: 12 residues. The CDR3 loop is CASHPGANVLTF. CDR3 nucleotide sequence: TGTGCCAGCCATCCTGGGGCCAACGTCCTGACTTTC.

About this clone: Other DNA variants within this sample encode the same CDR3. The rearrangement links TRBV18 to TRBJ2-5; D is uncertain. The CDR3 sequence is 15 residues long. V was shortened by 0 bases and J by 1 base, with 9 bases between the two germline ends. Per germline, CDR1 KGHSH and CDR2 LQKENI. The DNA for the CDR3 is TGTGCCAGCTCACCACCGAGGCAGAGCCAAGAGACCCAGTACTTC. Translation gives CASSPPRQSQETQYF.

The rearrangement links TRBV5-1 to TRBJ2-3; 13 nucleotides match TRBD2. V lost 3 bases, J lost 6 bases, and 4 bases stayed unmatched. This CDR3 has 15 amino acids. CDR1 is SGHRS, CDR2 YFSETQ, per germline. CDR3 region: CASSSGLAGVDTQYF. CDR3 sequence (DNA): TGCGCCAGCAGCTCAGGACTAGCGGGAGTTGATACGCAGTATTTT.

CDR3 in DNA: TGTGCCAGTAGTGCCGAAGGACTAGCGGGAAGAAGGAATCTGTTTTTT. This encodes CASSAEGLAGRRNLFF. The chain uses TRBV19 and TRBJ2-2, with TRBD2 identical over 12 bases. V lost 5 bases, J lost 14 bases, and 15 bases stayed unmatched. The CDR3 contains 16 residues. Looked up from germline, CDR1 is LNHDA and CDR2 is SQIVND (reference sequence).

Here the CDR3 reads CAISEEIIQPQHF. CDR3 nucleotides: TGTGCCATCAGTGAGGAGATTATTCAGCCCCAGCATTTT. The chain has TRBV10-3 and TRBJ1-5; no clear D. The V gene lost 2 bases and the J gene lost 6 bases, with 8 bases spanning the gap. The CDR3 is 13 amino acids. The germline gives CDR1 ENHRY, CDR2 SYGVKD.

The CDR3 DNA reads as TGTGCCAGCAGTTTAAACCAGGGATCGGAGACCCAGTACTTC. Its translation: CASSLNQGSETQYF. The chain joins TRBV27 to TRBJ2-5; maybe TRBD1 (5 bases). Trimming left V 2 bases short and J 5 bases short, with 12 bases between. The germline V gene has CDR1 MNHEY and CDR2 SMNVEV (reference sequence). This CDR3 spans 14 amino acids.

This chain joins TRBV6-5 and TRBJ2-7, with TRBD2 identical over 8 bases. In germline, CDR1 is MNHEY, CDR2 SVGAGI. This CDR3 spans 15 amino acids. With V trimmed by 7 bases and J by 0 bases, 8 bases remained unmatched. The CDR3 loop reads CASTSGGVGSYEQYF. DNA of the CDR3: TGTGCCAGCACCTCGGGAGGGGTGGGCTCCTACGAGCAGTACTTC.

The chain carries TRBV10-3 and TRBJ1-1; a possible D gene is TRBD1 (5 bases). In germline, CDR1 is ENHRY, CDR2 SYGVKD. The CDR3 runs 13 residues. Trimming pared 10 bases from V and 3 bases from J, leaving 15 bases between. The CDR3 loop is CATWTPSDTEAFF. CDR3 coding DNA: TGTGCCACCTGGACACCTAGCGACACTGAAGCTTTCTTT.